This T cell receptor beta chain was identified during a study of OX40 agonist ivuxolimab in advanced cancers. Turning to the study itself: Averaging roughly 60 years in age, with a range of about 23 to 79, the cohort was approximately 83% male.

Blood specimens came from baseline, cycle 4 day 1, and cycle 7 day 1. Study-wide results and limits: The study found that CD8+ T cells averaged more expanded clones than CD4+.

With respect to this clone: The antigen is unknown.

The CDR3 consists of 17 residues. V lost 0 bases and J lost 9; bases outside the gene matches: 10. The germline V gene has CDR1 LGHNA and CDR2 YSLEER. Repertoires were generated with immunoSEQ multiplex PCR, while TCRdb's copy carries only in-frame clones and drops some. The sample lists 70,000 or so clones, about 84% occurring once. The chain combines TRBV4-3 with TRBJ2-1; 11 nucleotides line up with TRBD2. This clonotype was obtained from an adult with an advanced solid tumor such as melanoma, head and neck, liver or kidney cancer. The specimen comprised CD4+ or CD8+ T cells sorted from blood, sampled in a trial of the OX40 agonist ivuxolimab. CDR3 protein: CASSQEGLAGGPGEQFF. CDR3 nucleotide sequence: TGCGCCAGCAGCCAAGAAGGTCTAGCGGGGGGCCCAGGTGAGCAGTTCTTC.